This entry concerns a single T cell receptor (beta chain). Antigen specificity is unknown. It was with 60 Vbeta and 13 Jbeta primers that the PCR ran. The repertoire was sequenced with immunoSEQ multiplex PCR; TCRdb's copy has only in-frame clones and lacks some. The sample has around 99,000 clones; approximately 74% are singletons. This entry comes from a study of cytomegalovirus exposure and HLA in healthy donors. CDR3 size: 15 residues. Germline CDR1 and CDR2: MNHEY and SMNVEV (reference sequence). V trimming: 5 bases; J trimming: 8 bases; junction bases outside the gene matches: 10. Study-wide findings and caveats: HLA alleles showed associations with approximately 15,000 TCR beta sequences in a later analysis, at a 0.05 false discovery rate. Reports state that TCR beta sequences accurately predicted most subjects' HLA-A and HLA-B alleles. Most sequenced TCRs were rare (though some public TCRs occurred in many donors). In an earlier analysis, in some 600 donors, most V segments appeared productive either ~87% or ~30% of the time.

J is TRBJ1-4 and V is TRBV27; 8 nucleotides line up with TRBD1. This TCR was recovered from a woman between 35 and 50 years old in good health and CMV-seropositive. What was sequenced was PBMCs. The CDR3 DNA is TGTGCCAGCAGTCCATCGGACAGGGTTGGGGAAAAACTGTTTTTT. Translating it yields CASSPSDRVGEKLFF.